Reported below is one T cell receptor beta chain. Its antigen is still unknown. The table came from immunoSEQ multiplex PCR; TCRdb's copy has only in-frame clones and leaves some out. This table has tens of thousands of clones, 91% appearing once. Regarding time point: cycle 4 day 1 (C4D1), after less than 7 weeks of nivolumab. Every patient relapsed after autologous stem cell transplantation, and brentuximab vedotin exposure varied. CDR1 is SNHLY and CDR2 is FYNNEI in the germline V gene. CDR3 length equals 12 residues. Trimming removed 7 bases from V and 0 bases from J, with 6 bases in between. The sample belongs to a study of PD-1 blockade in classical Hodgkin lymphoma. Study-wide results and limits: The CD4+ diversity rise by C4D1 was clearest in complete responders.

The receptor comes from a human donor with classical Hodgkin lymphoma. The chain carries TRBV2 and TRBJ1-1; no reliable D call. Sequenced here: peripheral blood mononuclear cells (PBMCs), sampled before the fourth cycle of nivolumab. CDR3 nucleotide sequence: TGTGCCAGCATACAGCTGAACACTGAAGCTTTCTTT. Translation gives CASIQLNTEAFF.